These 10 T cell receptor beta chains originate from one sample sequenced in a study of resident and recirculating memory T cells in vitiligo. TCRdb's table, derived via immunoSEQ multiplex PCR, lists solely in-frame clones and lacks some. There are 75,000 to 85,000 clones in the sample; 90% to 95% occur only once, and approximately 5.4% lies in the top ten. The specimen sequenced was blood. The receptor set was obtained from a male donor with vitiligo.

In this sample, this clone turned up once. The V gene is TRBV9, the J gene TRBJ2-3, with 9 bases that match TRBD1. CDR1 and CDR2 from the germline V gene are SGDLS and YYNGEE. V lost 3 bases, J lost 4 bases, and 9 bases stayed unmatched. This CDR3 region has 16 residues. CDR3 in amino acids: CASSATGTGYPDTQYF. CDR3 nucleotide sequence: TGTGCCAGCAGCGCTACCGGGACAGGGTATCCAGATACGCAGTATTTT. The full variable domain, its missing parts supplied by reference TRBV9 and TRBJ2-3, is DSGVTQTPKHLITATGQRVTLRCSPRSGDLSVYWYQQSLDQGLQFLIQYYNGEERAKGNILERFSAQQFPDLHSELNLSSLELGDSALYFCASSATGTGYPDTQYFGPGTRLTVL.

CDR3: CASSLYPWEGEQYF. The CDR3 coding sequence is TGTGCCAGCAGTTTATACCCCTGGGAGGGCGAGCAGTACTTC. The chain employs TRBV27 and TRBJ2-7, with TRBD2 identical over 7 bases. The CDR3 runs to 14 residues. Germline CDR1 is MNHEY and CDR2 is SMNVEV (reference sequence). V shed 1 base, J shed 6 bases, and the junction held 6 bases outside the gene matches.

The chain carries TRBV6-5 and TRBJ2-4, with 12 bases lining up with TRBD2. The CDR3 covers 14 residues. Unmatched junction bases numbered 4, after V lost 6 bases and J lost 7 bases. Per the germline V gene, CDR1 is MNHEY and CDR2 is SVGAGI. The CDR3, as DNA: TGTGCCAGCAGATCTAGCGGGAGGGCGAACATTCAGTACTTC. It yields the protein CASRSSGRANIQYF.

As to this clone: This sample includes further DNA sequences coding for the same CDR3. V and J are TRBV5-1 and TRBJ1-1; D unresolved. V was pared by 0 bases and J by 1 base, with 7 bases between. CDR3 size: 14 residues. Germline V gives CDR1 SGHRS, CDR2 YFSETQ. CDR3 loop: CASSLAGGNTEAFF. In DNA form, the CDR3 reads TGCGCCAGCAGCTTGGCCGGAGGGAACACTGAAGCTTTCTTT.

V usage is TRBV14 and J usage is TRBJ2-7, with D unclear. The CDR3 runs to 15 residues. Between the trimmed V and J ends, which lost 1 base and 3 bases, there was a span of 13 bases. The V gene's germline CDR1 is SGHDN and CDR2 FVKESK. The CDR3 region has the DNA TGTGCCAGCAGCCAAGCCCCCCCTTACAGCTACGAGCAGTACTTC. It yields the protein CASSQAPPYSYEQYF.

V gene TRBV18 combines with J gene TRBJ2-2, with TRBD2 identical over 13 bases. This CDR3 contains 16 residues. J was trimmed by 7 bases and V by 3 bases; bases with no gene match: 5. Germline CDR1 and CDR2: KGHSH and LQKENI. The CDR3 sequence is CASSPGLAGDLGELFF. CDR3 in DNA: TGTGCCAGCTCACCCGGACTAGCGGGAGACCTCGGGGAGCTGTTTTTT.

CDR3 nucleotide sequence: TGTGCCAGCAGCTTCGGCAGGGGCGGTGGGGCCAACGTCCTGACTTTC. Translation: CASSFGRGGGANVLTF. V gene TRBV13 combines with J gene TRBJ2-6; D is possibly TRBD1 (6 bases). The ends were cut back, 3 bases at V and 3 bases at J, with 12 bases in the middle. This CDR3 contains 16 residues. The germline gives CDR1 PRHDT, CDR2 FYEKMQ (reference sequence).

The chain links TRBV5-1 to TRBJ2-1, with 7 bases aligning to TRBD2. Germline values: CDR1 SGHRS, CDR2 YFSETQ. The junction had 0 bases not matched to a gene; V was cut back by 0 bases and J by 6 bases. This CDR3 has 13 amino acids. The CDR3 DNA reads as TGCGCCAGCAGCTTGGGACTAGCCAATGAGCAGTTCTTC. It yields the protein CASSLGLANEQFF.

The rearrangement uses TRBV30 and TRBJ2-7, with a tentative D call TRBD2 (5 bases). This CDR3 contains 13 residues. Germline assignment: CDR1 GTSNPN and CDR2 SVGIG (reference sequence). V was cut by 2 bases and J by 4 bases, with 12 bases left in between. As DNA, the CDR3 is TGTGCCTGGAGTCAAAACACGGGGTACGAGCAGTACTTC. Amino acid sequence: CAWSQNTGYEQYF.

The V and J genes are TRBV7-2 and TRBJ1-2; TRBD1 aligns across 7 bases. The CDR3 extends over 17 amino acids. Germline loops: CDR1 SGHTA, CDR2 FQGNSA. V lost 4 bases to trimming and J lost 3 bases; unmatched junction nucleotides: 14. The CDR3 loop is CASSSSRTGALDYGYTF. The CDR3 region has the DNA TGTGCCAGCAGCTCCTCTCGTACAGGGGCGTTGGACTATGGCTACACCTTC.